A single sample gave rise to the 2 T cell receptor beta chains below, sequenced in a study of cytotoxic CD8 clonotypes in ibrutinib-treated CLL. The assay was immunoSEQ multiplex PCR, and TCRdb's table has in-frame clones only and misses some. Of 130,000 or so clones detected, around 80% appear once; the ten largest clones hold 3% to 4%. The sample in question was PBMCs, obtained after 24 months of ibrutinib treatment. The origin of the receptors is a human donor with chronic lymphocytic leukemia.

The chain uses TRBV7-2 and TRBJ1-4, with D unclear. The CDR3 covers 16 residues. Germline V CDR1 and CDR2: SGHTA, FQGNSA. V lost 6 bases and J lost 3, with 17 bases in between. The CDR3 reads CASSRAIPGPNEKLFF. The CDR3 DNA reads as TGTGCCAGCAGTAGGGCTATCCCGGGCCCTAATGAAAAACTGTTTTTT.

The rearrangement links TRBV18 to TRBJ1-6; tentative D call: TRBD1 (5 bases). The CDR3 length is 14 residues. CDR1 is KGHSH, CDR2 LQKENI, per germline. Trimming removed 1 base from V and 9 bases from J, with 10 bases in between. CDR3 protein: CASSPRRDPSPLHF. DNA for the CDR3: TGTGCCAGCTCACCACGCAGGGATCCTTCACCCCTCCACTTT.